Presented here are 32 T cell receptor beta chains from one specimen sequenced in a study of blood T cell repertoires in COVID-19. Sequenced by immunoSEQ multiplex PCR; TCRdb stores in-frame clones only, minus some. Of a few hundred thousand clones in the sample, 75% to 90% were seen once. Sequences were obtained from peripheral blood. Receptors originate from a woman aged 25-40 years with active or convalescent COVID-19.

The CDR3 DNA sequence: TGTGCCAGCAGCCACACTTTGGGACAGGGTGACTACGAGCAGTACTTC. The encoded protein is CASSHTLGQGDYEQYF. J is TRBJ2-7 and V is TRBV7-2, with 9 bases fitting TRBD1. CDR1 and CDR2 from the germline V gene are SGHTA and FQGNSA. The trim removed 5 bases at V and 3 bases at J, leaving 11 bases unmatched. The CDR3 runs 16 residues.

The rearrangement uses TRBV28 and TRBJ1-2, with D tentatively TRBD1 (6 bases). Germline V gene lookup returns CDR1 MDHEN and CDR2 SYDVKM. Between the trimmed V and J ends, which lost 7 bases and 0 bases, there was a span of 18 bases. This CDR3 region has 16 residues. The CDR3 spells CASTVGLGAPNYGYTF. CDR3 nucleotides: TGTGCCAGCACGGTGGGGTTGGGGGCGCCTAACTATGGCTACACCTTC.

This clone was detected only a few times. CDR3 coding DNA: TGTGCCAGCAGCCCTAGCGGGGACCTGGGGTACGAGCAGTACTTC. Amino acids: CASSPSGDLGYEQYF. The J gene is TRBJ2-7, the V gene TRBV7-9, with 9 bases identical to TRBD2. Germline CDR1 and CDR2: SEHNR and FQNEAQ (reference sequence). With V trimmed by 5 bases and J by 4 bases, 9 bases remained unmatched. The CDR3 totals 15 residues.

The chain has TRBV18 and TRBJ2-5; 7 bases are shared with TRBD1. Germline CDR1 KGHSH, CDR2 LQKENI. CDR3 length: 13 amino acids. The J segment lost 1 base and the V segment lost 5 bases, leaving 1 base of the junction unmatched. CDR3: CASSGDSQETQYF. The CDR3 region has the DNA TGTGCCAGCTCAGGGGACAGCCAAGAGACCCAGTACTTC.

This sequence joins TRBV6-2 or TRBV6-3 and TRBJ1-1; D remains unclear. V gave up 2 bases and J gave up 1 base, with 14 bases separating them. The germline V gene has CDR1 MNHEY and CDR2 SVGEGT. The CDR3 runs 16 residues. CDR3 sequence (DNA): TGTGCCAGCAGTTACGGGGTGGAACGGGGGAACACTGAAGCTTTCTTT. It is translated as CASSYGVERGNTEAFF.

This chain links TRBV6-6 with TRBJ1-1; TRBD1 is a possible D gene (6 bases). Trimming shortened V by 4 bases and J by 8 bases, and 11 bases separated the two germline ends. The length of the CDR3 is 12 residues. CDR1 and CDR2 from the germline V gene are MNHNY and SVGAGI (reference sequence). CDR3 nucleotides: TGTGCCAGCAGTTCCACAAGGGGGGAAGCTTTCTTT. It codes for CASSSTRGEAFF.

The chain uses TRBV19 and TRBJ1-5; 9 bases fit TRBD1. Germline V lookup: CDR1 LNHDA, CDR2 SQIVND (reference sequence). This CDR3 spans 15 amino acids. V shed 3 bases, J shed 4 bases, and the junction held 4 bases outside the gene matches. CDR3 protein: CASSMEGQGNQPQHF. In DNA form, the CDR3 reads TGTGCCAGTAGTATGGAGGGACAGGGAAATCAGCCCCAGCATTTT.

The rearrangement links TRBV6-2 or TRBV6-3 to TRBJ1-2; perhaps TRBD1 as D (5 bases). Between the trimmed V and J ends, which lost 0 bases and 2 bases, there was a span of 13 bases. The CDR3 has 16 residues. The germline gives CDR1 MNHEY, CDR2 SVGEGT. CDR3 sequence (DNA): TGTGCCAGCAGTTACTCGAAAGGGACTGCCAACTATGGCTACACCTTC. This translates into CASSYSKGTANYGYTF.

The chain employs TRBV20-1 and TRBJ2-3; 8 bases align to TRBD2. There are 15 residues in the CDR3. Germline CDR1 and CDR2: DFQATT and SNEGSKA (reference sequence). The ends lost 3 bases at V and 4 bases at J; junction bases unmatched: 9. The CDR3 nucleotides are TGCAGTGCTAGTGGCGGGGGGTATGCGGCAGATACGCAGTATTTT. It encodes CSASGGGYAADTQYF.

This chain links TRBV27 with TRBJ1-3; a possible D gene is TRBD1 (5 bases). Germline V gene sequence: CDR1 MNHEY, CDR2 SMNVEV (reference sequence). CDR3 size: 14 residues. With 3 bases removed from V and 4 bases from J, the gap between germline ends came to 10 bases. The CDR3 loop reads CASSFSRVGNTIYF. In DNA form, the CDR3 reads TGTGCCAGCAGTTTTTCCAGGGTCGGAAACACCATATATTTT.

This clone has a single count. The CDR3: CASSLGGIPEAFF. Written as DNA, the CDR3 is TGTGCCAGCAGTTTAGGAGGGATCCCTGAAGCTTTCTTT. The rearrangement uses TRBV12-3 or TRBV12-4 and TRBJ1-1, with no clear D. The CDR3 is made up of 13 amino acids. Trimming took 1 base from V and 6 from J, leaving 9 bases between them.

The V call is TRBV3-1 (or the pseudogene TRBV3-2), the J call TRBJ2-1; 11 bases agree with TRBD2. CDR3 length: 15 residues. CDR1 is LGHDT and CDR2 is YNNKEL in the germline V gene (reference sequence). Trimming took 5 bases from V and 3 from J; bases not matched to a gene: 3. The DNA of the CDR3 is TGTGCCAGCAGCAGACTAGCGGGGAGCTACAATGAGCAGTTCTTC. Residues: CASSRLAGSYNEQFF.

This clone was seen once. The chain has TRBV28 and TRBJ2-7; D gene uncertain. Germline CDR1 MDHEN, CDR2 SYDVKM. Trimming cost V 3 bases and J 2 bases, with 14 bases left between them. This CDR3 is built from 15 residues. CDR3 nucleotides: TGTGCCAGCAGTTTGGTTCCTGCGGCCCCCTACGAGCAGTACTTC. Amino acid sequence: CASSLVPAAPYEQYF.

The rearrangement joins TRBV11-2 to TRBJ1-2; 7 bases are a match to TRBD1. Germline loops: CDR1 SGHAT, CDR2 FQNNGV. CDR3 length: 13 residues. J was trimmed by 7 bases and V by 5 bases; bases with no gene match: 7. This chain's CDR3 is CASSPQGGRGYTF. The CDR3 coding sequence is TGTGCCAGCAGCCCCCAGGGGGGCCGTGGCTACACCTTC. Using reference TRBV11-2 and TRBJ1-2 for the parts outside the CDR3, the full variable domain is EAGVAQSPRYKIIEKRQSVAFWCNPISGHATLYWYQQILGQGPKLLIQFQNNGVVDDSQLPKDRFSAERLKGVDSTLKIQPAKLEDSAVYLCASSPQGGRGYTFGSGTRLTVV.

J is TRBJ1-5 and V is TRBV3-1 (or the pseudogene TRBV3-2); D may be TRBD1 (6 bases). This CDR3 is 14 amino acids long. Germline V gene sequence: CDR1 LGHDT, CDR2 YNNKEL (reference sequence). V was pared by 4 bases and J by 8 bases, with 15 bases between. CDR3 sequence reads: CASSRAAGVKPQHF. CDR3 DNA: TGTGCCAGCAGCCGGGCGGCAGGGGTAAAGCCCCAGCATTTT.

The chain has TRBV18 and TRBJ1-1, with 7 bases matching TRBD1. The CDR3 covers 13 residues. Germline CDR1 is KGHSH and CDR2 is LQKENI. V lost 5 bases, J lost 3 bases, and 3 bases stayed unmatched. The DNA for the CDR3 is TGTGCCAGCTCAGGGGACAGATACACTGAAGCTTTCTTT. Translated, it gives CASSGDRYTEAFF.

The chain couples TRBV6-1 to TRBJ1-3, with unresolved D. The CDR3 runs to 17 residues. V lost 1 base to trimming and J lost 0 bases, with 13 bases between them. Germline V gene lookup returns CDR1 MNHNS and CDR2 SASEGT. CDR3 region: CASSEVRDYFSGNTIYF. CDR3 in DNA: TGTGCCAGCAGTGAAGTTCGCGACTACTTCTCTGGAAACACCATATATTTT.

The chain is built from TRBV4-1 and TRBJ1-5; TRBD1 might be the D (6 bases). Germline CDR1 is MGHRA and CDR2 is YSYEKL. The length of the CDR3 is 17 residues. The V end lost 0 bases, the J end lost 6 bases, and 18 bases lay between the germline ends. CDR3: CASSQDIQTGMGQPQHF. As DNA, the CDR3 is TGCGCCAGCAGCCAAGATATCCAAACAGGGATGGGTCAGCCCCAGCATTTT.

A remark on this clone: Other DNA sequences within the sample encode an identical CDR3. The V and J genes are TRBV28 and TRBJ1-1; D perhaps matches TRBD1 (6 bases). Germline V gives CDR1 MDHEN, CDR2 SYDVKM. Trimming left V 4 bases short and J 1 base short, with 10 bases between. The CDR3 is 14 residues long. The CDR3 is CASSSTGWNTEAFF. The CDR3 DNA reads TGTGCCAGCAGTTCGACAGGTTGGAACACTGAAGCTTTCTTT. Based on the CDR3 plus reference TRBV28 and TRBJ1-1, the full variable domain is DVKVTQSSRYLVKRTGEKVFLECVQDMDHENMFWYRQDPGLGLRLIYFSYDVKMKEKGDIPEGYSVSREKKERFSLILESASTNQTSMYLCASSSTGWNTEAFFGQGTRLTVV.

V and J are TRBV6-5 and TRBJ1-6; 10 bases are a match to TRBD1. The CDR3 contains 14 residues. Unmatched junction bases numbered 7, after V lost 9 bases and J lost 8 bases. Germline CDR1 is MNHEY and CDR2 is SVGAGI. The CDR3 DNA sequence: TGTGCCAGTTCGGACAGGGGGAGGGATTCACCCCTCCACTTT. Translation gives CASSDRGRDSPLHF.

This clone was counted once. The rearrangement uses TRBV28 and TRBJ1-3; D possibly corresponds to TRBD1 (6 bases). V shed 5 bases and J shed 8 bases, with 10 bases lying between them. This CDR3 has 12 amino acids. Per the germline V gene, CDR1 is MDHEN and CDR2 is SYDVKM. CDR3 nucleotides: TGTGCCAGCAGTCTTTACAGGGACACCATATATTTT. Its translation is CASSLYRDTIYF.

This clone has only one observation. The J gene is TRBJ2-1, the V gene TRBV15; D perhaps matches TRBD2 (8 bases). CDR1 and CDR2 from the germline V gene are LNHNV and YYDKDF (reference sequence). The CDR3 consists of 20 residues. Trimming pared 1 base from V and 8 bases from J, leaving 30 bases between. As DNA, the CDR3 is TGTGCCACCAGCAGAGTAGACGGGAGCGGGGGCAGGGGGGTTACGGATGAGCAGTTCTTC. It codes for CATSRVDGSGGRGVTDEQFF. The full variable domain, rest sourced from reference TRBV15 and TRBJ2-1, is DAMVIQNPRYQVTQFGKPVTLSCSQTLNHNVMYWYQQKSSQAPKLLFHYYDKDFNNEADTPDNFQSRRPNTSFCFLDIRSPGLGDTAMYLCATSRVDGSGGRGVTDEQFFGPGTRLTVL.

V is TRBV7-6 and J is TRBJ2-6; 11 bases agree with TRBD1. This CDR3 is 18 amino acids long. Germline values: CDR1 SGHVS, CDR2 FNYEAQ. V dropped 5 bases and J dropped 1; count of bases not matched to a gene: 7. The DNA of the CDR3 is TGTGCCAGCAGCACCCGGACAGGGGGCTGGTCTGGGGCCAACGTCCTGACTTTC. Its translation: CASSTRTGGWSGANVLTF.

The J gene is TRBJ2-2, the V gene TRBV24-1, with TRBD2 as a possible D gene (6 bases). CDR3 length equals 19 residues. Trimming removed 2 bases from V and 1 base from J, with 19 bases in between. Germline V lookup: CDR1 KGHDR, CDR2 SFDVKD. The chain's CDR3 is CATSDSPWRGERNTGELFF. CDR3 coding DNA: TGTGCCACCAGTGATTCCCCATGGCGGGGAGAAAGGAACACCGGGGAGCTGTTTTTT.

The J gene is TRBJ2-1, the V gene TRBV4-3; possibly TRBD1 for D (6 bases). V lost 4 bases and J lost 7, with 17 bases in between. Per the germline V gene, CDR1 is LGHNA and CDR2 is YSLEER. The CDR3 covers 15 residues. The CDR3 spells CASSRYRDTFNEQFF. The CDR3 DNA reads TGCGCCAGCAGCCGATACCGGGACACCTTTAATGAGCAGTTCTTC.

V is TRBV3-1 (or the pseudogene TRBV3-2) and J is TRBJ1-2, with D uncertain. V was cut by 3 bases and J by 0 bases, with 8 bases left in between. Per the germline V gene, CDR1 is LGHDT and CDR2 is YNNKEL (reference sequence). The CDR3 runs to 14 residues. The CDR3 region is CASSQANSNYGYTF. The CDR3 coding sequence is TGTGCCAGCAGCCAGGCAAATTCTAACTATGGCTACACCTTC.

CDR3 DNA sequence: TGTGCCAGCAACAGGGGTGGAGGGAGGTCCAATGAGCAGTTCTTC. Protein product: CASNRGGGRSNEQFF. J is TRBJ2-1 and V is TRBV6-5; weak D call: TRBD1 (7 bases). Germline V gene lookup returns CDR1 MNHEY and CDR2 SVGAGI. The V and J ends lost 7 bases and 6 bases respectively, with 19 bases between them. This CDR3 region has 15 residues.

On this clone: The sample holds other DNA sequences that translate to the same CDR3. The chain has TRBV7-3 and TRBJ2-1, with TRBD2 identical over 10 bases. Trimming at V came to 5 bases and at J to 4 bases, leaving 5 bases not matched to a gene. In germline, CDR1 is SGHTA, CDR2 FQGTGA. CDR3 length: 15 residues. The CDR3 nucleotides read TGTGCCAGCAGCCGAGCGGGGGGGCTTTACAATGAGCAGTTCTTC. It is translated as CASSRAGGLYNEQFF.

A word on this clone: Other nucleotide sequences in the sample specify the same CDR3. J is TRBJ2-1 and V is TRBV6-5, with TRBD1 as a possible D gene (6 bases). Germline lookup yields CDR1 MNHEY and CDR2 SVGAGI. The CDR3 spans 12 residues. The V end lost 2 bases, the J end lost 7 bases, and 6 bases lay between the germline ends. Here the CDR3 reads CASSYTGNEQFF. The DNA for the CDR3 is TGTGCCAGCAGTTACACAGGGAATGAGCAGTTCTTC.

The chain employs TRBV5-1 and TRBJ1-1; D might be TRBD1 (6 bases). This CDR3 region has 14 residues. Per the germline V gene, CDR1 is SGHRS and CDR2 is YFSETQ. Between the trimmed V and J ends, which lost 6 bases and 1 base, there was a span of 13 bases. CDR3 coding DNA: TGCGCCAGCAAGTCAGGGGCGCCGAACACTGAAGCTTTCTTT. This translates into CASKSGAPNTEAFF.

In this sample, this clone turned up a few times. The chain combines TRBV28 with TRBJ2-5, with D perhaps matching TRBD2 (5 bases). With 6 bases removed from V and 4 bases from J, the gap between germline ends came to 12 bases. CDR3 size: 13 residues. In germline, CDR1 is MDHEN, CDR2 SYDVKM. This chain's CDR3 is CASRLVGVETQYF. CDR3 bases: TGTGCCAGCAGGTTAGTGGGAGTAGAGACCCAGTACTTC.

The CDR3 DNA is TGCGCCAGCCCGGACAGGGTGCCTGGGGCCAACGTCCTGACTTTC. Translation: CASPDRVPGANVLTF. This chain uses TRBV10-1 with TRBJ2-6; 8 bases are shared with TRBD1. J was trimmed by 2 bases and V by 8 bases; bases with no gene match: 5. CDR1 and CDR2 from the germline V gene are WNHNN and SYGVQD (reference sequence). CDR3 length: 15 amino acids.